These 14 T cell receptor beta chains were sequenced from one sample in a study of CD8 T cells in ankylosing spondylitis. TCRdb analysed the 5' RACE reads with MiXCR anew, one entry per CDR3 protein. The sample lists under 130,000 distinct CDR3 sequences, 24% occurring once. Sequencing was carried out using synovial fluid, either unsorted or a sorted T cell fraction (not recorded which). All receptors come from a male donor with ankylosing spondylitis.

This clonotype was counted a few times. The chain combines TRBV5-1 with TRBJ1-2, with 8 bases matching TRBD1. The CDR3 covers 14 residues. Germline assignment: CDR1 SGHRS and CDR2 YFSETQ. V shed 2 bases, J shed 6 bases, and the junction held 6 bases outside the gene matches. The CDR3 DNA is TGCGCCAGCAGCTTAAGTGGACAGGGCCATGGCTACACCTTC. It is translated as CASSLSGQGHGYTF.

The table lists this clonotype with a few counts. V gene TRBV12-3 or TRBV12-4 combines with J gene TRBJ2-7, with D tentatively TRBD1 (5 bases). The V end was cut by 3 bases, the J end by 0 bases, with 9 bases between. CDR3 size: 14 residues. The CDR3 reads CASSLGPFSYEQYV. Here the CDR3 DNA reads TGTGCCAGCAGTTTGGGGCCCTTCTCCTACGAGCAGTACGTC.

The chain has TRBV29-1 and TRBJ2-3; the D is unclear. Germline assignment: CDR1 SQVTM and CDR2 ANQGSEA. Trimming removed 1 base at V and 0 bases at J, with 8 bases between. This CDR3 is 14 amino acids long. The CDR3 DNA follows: TGCAGCGTTGAAGGACACGGGAGCACAGATACGCAGTATTTT. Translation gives CSVEGHGSTDTQYF.

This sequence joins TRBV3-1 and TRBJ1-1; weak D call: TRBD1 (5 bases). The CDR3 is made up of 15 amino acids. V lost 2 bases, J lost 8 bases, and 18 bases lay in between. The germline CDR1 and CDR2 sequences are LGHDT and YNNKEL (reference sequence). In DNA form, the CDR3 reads TGTGCCAGCAGCCAAAGAGGGCGGGCCGGGGCAGAAGCTTTCTTT. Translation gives CASSQRGRAGAEAFF.

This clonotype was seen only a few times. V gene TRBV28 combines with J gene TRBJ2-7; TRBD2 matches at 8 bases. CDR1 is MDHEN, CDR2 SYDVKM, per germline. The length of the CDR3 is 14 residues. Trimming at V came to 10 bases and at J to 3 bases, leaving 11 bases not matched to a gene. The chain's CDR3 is CATSGWQGDYEQYF. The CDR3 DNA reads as TGTGCCACTAGCGGGTGGCAGGGAGACTACGAGCAGTACTTC.

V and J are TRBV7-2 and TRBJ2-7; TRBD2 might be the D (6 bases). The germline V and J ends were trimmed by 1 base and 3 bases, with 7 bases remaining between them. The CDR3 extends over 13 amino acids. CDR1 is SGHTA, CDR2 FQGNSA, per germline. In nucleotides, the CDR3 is TGTGCCAGCAGCTTAGGGACTAACTACGAGCAGTACGTC. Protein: CASSLGTNYEQYV.

The CDR3 DNA reads TGTGCCAGCACCCATATGAACACTGAAGCTTTCTTT. This gives the protein CASTHMNTEAFF. J is TRBJ1-1 and V is TRBV3-1; no reliable D call. The CDR3 runs 12 residues. Trimming took 7 bases from V and 0 from J, leaving 6 bases between them. Germline CDR1 LGHDT, CDR2 YNNKEL (reference sequence).

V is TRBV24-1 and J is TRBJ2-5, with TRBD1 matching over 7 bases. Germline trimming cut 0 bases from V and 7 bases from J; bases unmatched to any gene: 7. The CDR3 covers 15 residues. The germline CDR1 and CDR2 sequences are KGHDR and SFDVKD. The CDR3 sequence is CATSDLGQEHGTQYF. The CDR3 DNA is TGTGCCACCAGTGATTTGGGACAGGAGCACGGGACCCAGTACTTC.

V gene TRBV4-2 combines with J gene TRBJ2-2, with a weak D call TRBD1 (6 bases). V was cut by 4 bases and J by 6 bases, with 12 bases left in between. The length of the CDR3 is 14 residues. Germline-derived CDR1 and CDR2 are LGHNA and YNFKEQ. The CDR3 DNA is TGTGCCAGCAGCCGAGGGGGTTCATCCGGGGAGCTGTTTTTT. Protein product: CASSRGGSSGELFF.

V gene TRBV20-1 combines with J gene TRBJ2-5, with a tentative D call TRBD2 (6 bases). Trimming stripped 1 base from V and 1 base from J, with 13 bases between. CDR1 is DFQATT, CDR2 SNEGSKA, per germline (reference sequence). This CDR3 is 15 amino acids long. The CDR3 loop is CSARGAGGVQETQYF. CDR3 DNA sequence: TGCAGTGCTAGAGGTGCGGGCGGGGTCCAAGAGACCCAGTACTTC.

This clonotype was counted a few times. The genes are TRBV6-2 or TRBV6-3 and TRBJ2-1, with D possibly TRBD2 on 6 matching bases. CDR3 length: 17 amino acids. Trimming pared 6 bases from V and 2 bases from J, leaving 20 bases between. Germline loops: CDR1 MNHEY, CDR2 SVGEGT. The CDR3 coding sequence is TGTGCCAGCAGACAGCCGGCAGCGGGTCTCACCTACAATGAGCAGTTCTTC. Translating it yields CASRQPAAGLTYNEQFF.

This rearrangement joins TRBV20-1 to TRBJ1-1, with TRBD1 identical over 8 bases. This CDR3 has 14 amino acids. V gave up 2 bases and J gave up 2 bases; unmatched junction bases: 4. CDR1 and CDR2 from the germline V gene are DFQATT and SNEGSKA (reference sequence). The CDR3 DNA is TGCAGTGCTAGACAGGGGGCGATCAACACTGAAGCTTTCTTT. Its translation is CSARQGAINTEAFF.

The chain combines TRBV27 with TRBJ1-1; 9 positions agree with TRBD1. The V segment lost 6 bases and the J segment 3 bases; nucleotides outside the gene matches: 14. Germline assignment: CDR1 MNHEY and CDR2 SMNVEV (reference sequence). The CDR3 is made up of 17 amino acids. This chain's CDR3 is CASRGTGPRIRDTEAFF. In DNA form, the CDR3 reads TGTGCCAGCAGGGGGACAGGGCCCCGGATACGGGACACTGAAGCTTTCTTT.

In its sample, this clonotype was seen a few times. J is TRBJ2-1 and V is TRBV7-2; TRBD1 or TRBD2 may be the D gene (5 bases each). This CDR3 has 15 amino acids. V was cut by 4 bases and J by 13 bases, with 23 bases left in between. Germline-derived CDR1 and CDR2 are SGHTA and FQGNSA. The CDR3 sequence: CASSSDGADPREQFF. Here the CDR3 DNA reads TGTGCCAGCAGCTCCGACGGGGCGGACCCCAGGGAACAGTTCTTC.